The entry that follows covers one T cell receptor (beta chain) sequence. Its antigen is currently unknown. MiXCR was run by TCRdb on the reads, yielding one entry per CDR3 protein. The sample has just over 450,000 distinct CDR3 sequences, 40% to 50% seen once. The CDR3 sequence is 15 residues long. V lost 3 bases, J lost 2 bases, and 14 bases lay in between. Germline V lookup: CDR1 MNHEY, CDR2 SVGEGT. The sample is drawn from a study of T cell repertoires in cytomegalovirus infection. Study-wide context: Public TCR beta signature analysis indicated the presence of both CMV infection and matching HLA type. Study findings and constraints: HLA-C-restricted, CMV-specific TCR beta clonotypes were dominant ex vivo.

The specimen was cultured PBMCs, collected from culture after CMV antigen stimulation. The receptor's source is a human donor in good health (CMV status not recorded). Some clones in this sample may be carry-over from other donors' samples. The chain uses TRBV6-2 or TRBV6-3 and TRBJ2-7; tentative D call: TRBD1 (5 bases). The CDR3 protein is CASSYPPQGTYEQYF. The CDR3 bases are TGTGCCAGCAGTTATCCGCCTCAGGGTACCTACGAGCAGTACTTC.